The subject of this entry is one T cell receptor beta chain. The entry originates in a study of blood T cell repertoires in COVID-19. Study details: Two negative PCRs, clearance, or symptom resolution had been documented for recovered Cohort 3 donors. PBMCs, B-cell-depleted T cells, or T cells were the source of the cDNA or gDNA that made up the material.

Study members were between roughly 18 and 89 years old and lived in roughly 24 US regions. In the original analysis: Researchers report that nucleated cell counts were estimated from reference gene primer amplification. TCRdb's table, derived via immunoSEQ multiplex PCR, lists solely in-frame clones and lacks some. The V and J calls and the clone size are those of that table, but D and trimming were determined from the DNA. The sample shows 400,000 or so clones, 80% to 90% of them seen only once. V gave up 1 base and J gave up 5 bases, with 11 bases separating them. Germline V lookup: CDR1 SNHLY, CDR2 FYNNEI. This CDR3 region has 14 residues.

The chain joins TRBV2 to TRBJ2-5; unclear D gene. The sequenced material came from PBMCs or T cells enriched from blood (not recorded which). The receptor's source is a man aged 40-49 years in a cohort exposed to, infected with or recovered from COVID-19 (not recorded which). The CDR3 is CASSEVSLGETQYF. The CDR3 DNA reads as TGTGCCAGCAGTGAAGTGTCCCTCGGGGAGACCCAGTACTTC.